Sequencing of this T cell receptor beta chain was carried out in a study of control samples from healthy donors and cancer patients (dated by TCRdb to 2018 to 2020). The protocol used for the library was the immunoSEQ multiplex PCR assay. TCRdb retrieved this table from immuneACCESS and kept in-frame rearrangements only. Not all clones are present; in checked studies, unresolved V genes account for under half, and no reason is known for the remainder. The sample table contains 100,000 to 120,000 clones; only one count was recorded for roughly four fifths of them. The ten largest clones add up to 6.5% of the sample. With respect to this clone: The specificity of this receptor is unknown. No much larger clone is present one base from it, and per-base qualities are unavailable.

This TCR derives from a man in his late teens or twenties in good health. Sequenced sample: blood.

The sequence in DNA is TGTGCCAGCAGCCTCCCGGGACAGGCACGATATGGCTACACCTTC. This gives the protein CASSLPGQARYGYTF. This sequence uses TRBV7-9 and TRBJ1-2, with 8 middle bases fitting TRBD1. The germline V gene (reference sequence) supplies CDR1 SEHNR and CDR2 FQNEAQ. Germline trimming amounts to 5 bases on V and 5 bases on J, with 10 as the count of junction bases outside the gene matches. The CDR3 numbers 15 residues from cysteine through phenylalanine. Only the CDR3 part of the read is kept: 45 bases, read in frame from the first base.